This T cell receptor beta chain is drawn from a study of CD8+ T cells in alopecia areata. In each case, RNA was isolated and then reverse transcribed into cDNA as the sequencing template. Using immunoSEQ multiplex PCR, the repertoire was profiled, and TCRdb retains in-frame clones only, with some absent. Here the sample spans 150,000 or so clones, about 60% being singletons. Germline CDR1 SEHNR, CDR2 FQNEAQ (reference sequence). V was shortened by 2 bases and J by 3 bases, with 10 bases between the two germline ends. The CDR3 is 14 amino acids. General study findings and limits: Patients shared TCRs less clearly than mice did, possibly for HLA-related reasons. Elevated clonality characterized lesional scalp relative to normal scalp, particularly in alopecia totalis/universalis.

In its sample, this clone was seen a few times. Its specificity is not known. This TCR derives from a human donor in good health. Sequenced input: CD4+ T cells sorted from blood. The V and J genes are TRBV7-9 and TRBJ1-2; TRBD1 is a possible D gene (5 bases). CDR3 loop: CASSLSGAHYGYTF. In DNA, the CDR3 is TGTGCCAGCAGCTTATCCGGGGCCCACTATGGCTACACCTTC.